A single sample gave rise to the 13 T cell receptor beta chains below, sequenced in a study of cytomegalovirus exposure and HLA in healthy donors. Assay used: immunoSEQ multiplex PCR; TCRdb lists only in-frame clones, some missing. The sample consists of about 220,000 clones, about 87% of them appearing once. Sequenced input: PBMCs. All receptors derive from a man between 18 and 35 years old in good health and CMV-seronegative.

In its sample, this clone was seen once. The chain recombines TRBV5-1 with TRBJ2-2; TRBD2 matches at 8 bases. This CDR3 has 16 residues. CDR1 is SGHRS, CDR2 YFSETQ, per germline. J gave up 5 bases and V 4 bases, and 10 bases lay outside the gene matches. CDR3 in amino acids: CASSKPGIAGTGELFF. CDR3 coding DNA: TGCGCCAGCAGCAAACCCGGTATAGCGGGGACCGGGGAGCTGTTTTTT.

This clone was counted only a few times. In nucleotides, the CDR3 is TGCAGTGCGGGGACAGGGTACGAGCAGTACTTC. Translated: CSAGTGYEQYF. The V and J genes are TRBV20-1 and TRBJ2-7; TRBD1 matches at 9 bases. Trimming removed 6 bases from V and 4 bases from J; junction bases left unmatched: 1. The CDR3 is made up of 11 amino acids. Germline loops: CDR1 DFQATT, CDR2 SNEGSKA (reference sequence).

This chain connects TRBV7-9 to TRBJ2-1; 10 positions agree with TRBD1. V gave up 2 bases and J gave up 14 bases; unmatched junction bases: 6. Germline V CDR1 and CDR2: SEHNR, FQNEAQ (reference sequence). The CDR3 length is 13 residues. The CDR3 DNA is TGTGCCAGCAGCTTAACGGGGGGGACAGGGGAGTTCTTC. Translated, it gives CASSLTGGTGEFF. The variable domain in full, with the rest retrieved from reference TRBV7-9 and TRBJ2-1, is DTGVSQNPRHKITKRGQNVTFRCDPISEHNRLYWYRQTLGQGPEFLTYFQNEAQLEKSRLLSDRFSAERPKGSFSTLEIQRTEQGDSAMYLCASSLTGGTGEFFGPGTRLTVL.

This chain uses TRBV19 with TRBJ2-7; 10 bases are a match to TRBD1. The J segment lost 4 bases and the V segment lost 4 bases, leaving 10 bases of the junction unmatched. Germline V gene sequence: CDR1 LNHDA, CDR2 SQIVND (reference sequence). The CDR3 spans 16 residues. CDR3 sequence (DNA): TGTGCCAGTAGTACGCCTCCGGGACAGGGGAAGTACGAGCAGTACTTC. Protein sequence: CASSTPPGQGKYEQYF. The full variable domain, rest sourced from reference TRBV19 and TRBJ2-7, is DGGITQSPKYLFRKEGQNVTLSCEQNLNHDAMYWYRQDPGQGLRLIYYSQIVNDFQKGDIAEGYSVSREKKESFPLTVTSAQKNPTAFYLCASSTPPGQGKYEQYFGPGTRLTVT.

The V gene is TRBV2, the J gene TRBJ1-1; D is perhaps TRBD1 (6 bases). Per germline, CDR1 SNHLY and CDR2 FYNNEI. This CDR3 has 13 amino acids. V was cut by 5 bases and J by 6 bases, with 13 bases left in between. CDR3 residues: CASSNREGPEAFF. Here the CDR3 DNA reads TGTGCCAGCAGTAACAGGGAAGGTCCTGAAGCTTTCTTT.

This clone was seen only a few times. The genes are TRBV10-1 and TRBJ1-4; the D gene is possibly TRBD1 (6 bases). The CDR3 sequence is 12 residues long. Germline-derived CDR1 and CDR2 are WNHNN and SYGVQD (reference sequence). V lost 9 bases and J lost 8, with 13 bases in between. CDR3 amino acids: CARPLQGEKLFF. The CDR3 bases are TGCGCCAGACCATTACAGGGAGAAAAACTGTTTTTT.

The chain couples TRBV10-3 to TRBJ2-7, with TRBD1 matching 8 bases. The CDR3 loop spans 14 amino acids. V was pared by 6 bases and J by 4 bases, with 8 bases of the junction left unmatched. The germline V gene encodes CDR1 ENHRY and CDR2 SYGVKD. The CDR3 reads CAISPGTGLYEQYF. CDR3 DNA: TGTGCCATCAGCCCCGGGACAGGATTGTACGAGCAGTACTTC.

This rearrangement joins TRBV15 to TRBJ1-2, with a possible D match to TRBD1 (6 bases). In germline, CDR1 is LNHNV, CDR2 YYDKDF (reference sequence). This CDR3 region has 15 residues. The V end lost 0 bases, the J end lost 4 bases, and 12 bases lay between the germline ends. In DNA, the CDR3 is TGTGCCACCAGCAGAGAGGATGCAGGGGTCTATGGCTACACCTTC. Protein product: CATSREDAGVYGYTF.

This sequence joins TRBV27 and TRBJ2-7, with 9 positions matching TRBD1. Looked up from germline, CDR1 is MNHEY and CDR2 is SMNVEV (reference sequence). CDR3 length: 16 residues. V shed 5 bases and J 0 bases; nucleotides not matched to a gene: 8. CDR3 residues: CASSTSGTGNSYEQYF. The CDR3 nucleotides read TGTGCCAGCAGTACCTCGGGGACAGGGAACTCCTACGAGCAGTACTTC.

This clone was counted a few times. The chain is built from TRBV2 and TRBJ2-1; perhaps TRBD2 as D (5 bases). CDR3 size: 11 residues. Trimming pared 8 bases from V and 15 bases from J, leaving 17 bases between. Germline lookup yields CDR1 SNHLY and CDR2 FYNNEI. CDR3 protein: CASAREGGRFF. The CDR3 DNA follows: TGTGCCAGCGCCCGAGAGGGTGGTCGGTTCTTC. The whole variable domain, remainder taken from reference TRBV2 and TRBJ2-1, is EPEVTQTPSHQVTQMGQEVILRCVPISNHLYFYWYRQILGQKVEFLVSFYNNEISEKSEIFDDQFSVERPDGSNFTLKIRSTKLEDSAMYFCASAREGGRFFGPGTRLTVL.

This rearrangement joins TRBV7-3 to TRBJ2-5, with D unresolved. This CDR3 comprises 13 residues. The V and J ends lost 5 bases and 1 base respectively, with 8 bases between them. The germline CDR1 and CDR2 sequences are SGHTA and FQGTGA. The DNA of the CDR3 is TGTGCCAGCAGCCCGCGGATCCAAGAGACCCAGTACTTC. Amino acid sequence: CASSPRIQETQYF.

The V gene is TRBV28, the J gene TRBJ1-2; 9 positions agree with TRBD1. Germline values: CDR1 MDHEN, CDR2 SYDVKM. This CDR3 has 15 residues. The V gene end was trimmed by 3 bases and the J gene end by 5 bases; junction bases not matched to a gene: 7. The CDR3 reads CASSFRTGEEYGYTF. The DNA of the CDR3 is TGTGCCAGCAGTTTCCGGACAGGGGAGGAGTATGGCTACACCTTC.

This sequence joins TRBV19 and TRBJ2-3; D may be TRBD2 (6 bases). The CDR3 totals 13 residues. Looked up from germline, CDR1 is LNHDA and CDR2 is SQIVND (reference sequence). V lost 10 bases to trimming and J lost 1 base, with 12 bases between them. CDR3 loop: CATRGLGTDTQYF. The DNA for the CDR3 is TGTGCCACGAGGGGACTCGGCACAGATACGCAGTATTTT. Full variable domain (outside the CDR3, taken from reference TRBV19 and TRBJ2-3): DGGITQSPKYLFRKEGQNVTLSCEQNLNHDAMYWYRQDPGQGLRLIYYSQIVNDFQKGDIAEGYSVSREKKESFPLTVTSAQKNPTAFYLCATRGLGTDTQYFGPGTRLTVL.